This T cell receptor beta chain was retrieved from a study of beta chain features in type 1 diabetes. General study results and limits: Cells with high TCR expression could be over-represented by cDNA sequencing. Any HLA-type effect on TCRB rearrangement remained unresolved here.

Notes on this clone: Its antigen remains unidentified.

CD45RO/CCR7/CD25/CD127/CD95/CD27 staining was used to isolate CD4+ naive, central memory, regulatory and stem cell-like memory cells by sorting. All of the isolated RNA was reverse transcribed, so expressed TCRB transcripts were sequenced. Repertoires were generated with immunoSEQ multiplex PCR, while TCRdb's copy carries only in-frame clones and drops some. The table has more than 150,000 clones, around an eighth seen once. V gave up 1 base and J gave up 2 bases; unmatched junction bases: 9. The CDR3 consists of 18 residues. Germline V CDR1 and CDR2: MGHDK, SYGVNS. J is TRBJ1-5 and V is TRBV25-1, with 9 bases lining up with TRBD1. The source material was central memory CD4+ T cells from blood. This sequence originates from a woman aged 18 to 35 in good health. CDR3 amino acids: CASSESRDRVGGNQPQHF. Written as DNA, the CDR3 is TGTGCCAGCAGTGAATCCCGGGACAGGGTGGGAGGCAATCAGCCCCAGCATTTT.